This T cell receptor (beta chain) emerged from a study of tumor-infiltrating lymphocytes in primary liver carcinoma. Study context: Productive TCRbeta read counts per sample ran from roughly 3.7 to 6.8 million and were similar across tissue types.

Blood RNA originated from unsorted whole blood, with germline DNA additionally extracted. What was collected before surgery was approximately 3.8 milliliters of peripheral blood. The investigators made TCR beta cDNA from roughly 0.45 ug total RNA, using a constant-region primer. Libraries for TCR beta were built through three nested multiplex PCR rounds, which together made up a slightly modified ARM-PCR procedure. The first two PCR rounds used TRBV1-TRBV30 primers with a Cbeta primer, 10 cycles each. TCRdb re-called the multiplex PCR reads through MiXCR, storing one row per CDR3 protein. The sample consists of 300,000 to 350,000 distinct CDR3 sequences, 45% to 70% of them appearing once. V lost 6 bases to trimming and J lost 4 bases; unmatched junction nucleotides: 3. CDR1 is SNHLY and CDR2 is FYNNEI in the germline V gene. There are 12 residues in the CDR3.

The sequence was collected from a woman aged 30 to 39 with primary liver carcinoma and hepatitis B virus infection. This sequence joins TRBV2 and TRBJ2-7; TRBD2 matches 7 bases. The material sequenced was peripheral blood. The CDR3 DNA sequence: TGTGCCAGCAGGAGAGCGGGGTACGAGCAGTACTTC. Its translation is CASRRAGYEQYF. Looking up the rest from reference TRBV2 and TRBJ2-7 gives the full variable domain: EPEVTQTPSHQVTQMGQEVILRCVPISNHLYFYWYRQILGQKVEFLVSFYNNEISEKSEIFDDQFSVERPDGSNFTLKIRSTKLEDSAMYFCASRRAGYEQYFGPGTRLTVT.